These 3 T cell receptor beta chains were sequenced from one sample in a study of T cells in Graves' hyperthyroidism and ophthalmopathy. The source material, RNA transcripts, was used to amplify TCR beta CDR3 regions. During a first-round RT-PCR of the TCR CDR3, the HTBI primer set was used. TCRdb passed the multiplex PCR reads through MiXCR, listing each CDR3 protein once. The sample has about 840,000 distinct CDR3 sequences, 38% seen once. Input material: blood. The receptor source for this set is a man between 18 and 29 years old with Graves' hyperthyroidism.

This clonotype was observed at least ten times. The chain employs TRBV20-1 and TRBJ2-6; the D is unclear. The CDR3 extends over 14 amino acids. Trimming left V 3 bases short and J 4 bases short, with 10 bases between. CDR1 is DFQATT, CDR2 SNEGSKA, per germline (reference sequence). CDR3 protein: CSASKGTGANVLTF. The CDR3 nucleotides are TGCAGTGCTAGTAAGGGCACCGGGGCCAACGTCCTGACTTTC.

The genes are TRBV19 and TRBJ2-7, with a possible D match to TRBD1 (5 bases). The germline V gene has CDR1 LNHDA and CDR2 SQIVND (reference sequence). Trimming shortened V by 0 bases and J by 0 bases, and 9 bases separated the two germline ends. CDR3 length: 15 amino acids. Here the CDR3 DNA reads TGTGCCAGTAGTATAGATCTACAGGACTCCTACGAGCAGTACTTC. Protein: CASSIDLQDSYEQYF. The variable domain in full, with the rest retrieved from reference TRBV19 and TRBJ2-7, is DGGITQSPKYLFRKEGQNVTLSCEQNLNHDAMYWYRQDPGQGLRLIYYSQIVNDFQKGDIAEGYSVSREKKESFPLTVTSAQKNPTAFYLCASSIDLQDSYEQYFGPGTRLTVT.

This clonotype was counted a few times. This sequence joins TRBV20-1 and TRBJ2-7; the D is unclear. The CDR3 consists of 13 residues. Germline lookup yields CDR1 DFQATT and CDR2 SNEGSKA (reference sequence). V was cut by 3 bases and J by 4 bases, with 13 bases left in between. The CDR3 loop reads CSASSRGAYEQYF. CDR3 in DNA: TGCAGTGCTAGTTCTCGCGGAGCGTACGAGCAGTACTTC.